This T cell receptor (beta chain) originates from a study of lymphopenia after photon versus proton radiotherapy. Study-wide findings and caveats: Larger post-nadir TCR diversity loss correlated inversely with survival in deceased patients. Authors raise, but do not show, better survival with proton therapy. After the lymphocyte nadir, photon-treated repertoires showed oligoclonal expansion, especially of CD8+ Temra cells.

Using immunoSEQ multiplex PCR, the repertoire was profiled, and TCRdb retains in-frame clones only, with some absent. The sample includes some 25,000 clones, about 91% of them seen just once. Comment on this clone: Its antigen is unidentified.

The clonotype originates from a man aged 45-60 years with gastric cancer. The sequenced sample was peripheral blood, obtained from a patient treated with photon-based radiotherapy.

Here the CDR3 reads CAITFSGTGLYEQYF. The CDR3 DNA reads as TGTGCCATCACTTTTTCCGGGACAGGCCTCTACGAGCAGTACTTC. The chain carries TRBV10-3 and TRBJ2-7; TRBD1 matches 8 bases. J gave up 3 bases and V 7 bases, and 11 bases lay outside the gene matches. CDR3 size: 15 residues. CDR1 is ENHRY, CDR2 SYGVKD, per germline.